Listed here is a single T cell receptor beta chain. In its sample, this clonotype was seen many times. The antigen it binds to is not known. The input lacks base qualities; no much larger clone sits a single base away. Library generation was performed with multiplex PCR. This sample was sequenced with an Illumina HiSeq 4000. To build TCR beta libraries, CDR3 regions were amplified by Arm-PCR using iRepertoire HTBI primers. PCR products were gel purified before sequencing. In the authors' own workflow: Gene usage analysis of CDR3 amino acid clonotypes relied on the 55 to 80 TRBV and 12 to 15 TRBJ segments identified across samples. Filtered high-quality paired reads were merged into contigs using COPE and FqMerger. BLAST was used to align contigs to the IMGT TRBV, TRBD and TRBJ reference genes, and CDR3 was defined following IMGT. Clonotypes above 0.1% frequency were classified as highly expanded clones. Shannon entropy served as the measure of repertoire diversity, while the Gini coefficient captured V-J evenness. Clonotypes shared by more than one individual were considered public. TCRdb trimmed public reads at Q25 via fastp, called clones via MiXCR and kept in-frame beta chains. Rows with one shared CDR3 protein collapse into an entry with the most common genes and DNA. The V and J calls shown here were made by TCRdb, not taken from the authors' results. This sample has hundreds of thousands of distinct CDR3 sequences in its table, and roughly 16% of those were observed once. Jointly, the top ten make up approximately 25% of the sample.

The data belong to a study of regulatory T cells in long-lasting Graves disease listed by TCRdb under 2021. For the wider study: Antithyroid drugs had been taken for less than 3 months by newly diagnosed Graves' disease patients. The study was registered as a clinical trial and conducted in China. Persistent Graves' disease patients were compared with newly diagnosed Graves' disease patients by peripheral blood TCR sequencing and RNA sequencing. A total of about 33 samples underwent TCR sequencing, from about 13 patients with persistent Graves' disease and some 20 patients with newly diagnosed Graves' disease.

The time point label for this specimen denotes: newly diagnosed GD, antithyroid drugs for less than 3 months. RNA was extracted from PBMCs in TRIzol for both TCR sequencing and RNA sequencing. Graves' disease was diagnosed according to American Thyroid Association guidelines. Recruitment of patients was carried out at an endocrinology department in Xi'an, China. Each patient gave about 10 milliliters of peripheral blood, collected in an EDTA anticoagulant tube. Ficoll Paque Plus density gradient separation was used to isolate PBMCs, and no further T cell sorting was performed. An Agilent 2100 Bioanalyzer and agarose gel were used to check RNA quality, while a NanoDrop 2000 measured RNA concentration. The research as a whole found: Sequencing and analysis were limited to the TCR beta chain. The authors noted that the small sample size was a limitation that may lower accuracy. Persistent patients shared more public clonotypes among themselves (around 3,000) than newly diagnosed patients did (more than 950). Compared with newly diagnosed patients, patients with persistent Graves' disease had lower TCR Shannon entropy and fewer highly expanded clones, which suggests clonal expansion. Preferential use of TRBV28, TRBJ1-2 and TRBJ2-5 was observed in persistent disease, whereas TRBV20-1 and TRBJ2-1 were favored in newly diagnosed disease. The study examined only peripheral blood because the primary lesion, thyroid tissue, could not be accessed.

CDR1 and CDR2 are read off the germline V gene as ENHRY and SYGVKD. Spanning cysteine to phenylalanine, the CDR3 consists of 13 amino acids. Only the CDR3 part of the read is kept: 39 bases, read in frame from the first base. At the junction V is shortened by 5 bases and J by 0 bases; bases outside the gene matches: 0. These sequences were also reported in another study, on T cells in Graves' hyperthyroidism and ophthalmopathy. As that second study puts it: Stable Graves' hyperthyroidism was defined as no progression to ophthalmopathy during 18 months of follow-up. Hyperthyroidism patients were aged 18 to 65 years and newly diagnosed, with disease duration of less than 2 months. Any patient with an uncontrolled infection, another autoimmune disease, pregnancy or lactation was excluded. Diagnoses relied on clinical symptoms, serum thyroxine and TRAb, thyroid ultrasound and orbital computed tomography. A first-round RT-PCR of the TCR CDR3 used the HTBI primer set with the Qiagen OneStep RT-PCR kit. Blood samples also contained most of the expanded thyroid clonotypes (frequency above 0.001), which suggests that blood repertoires may reflect thyroid immune responses. In cross-validation, a model built on a 13 V-J signature told ophthalmopathy apart from stable hyperthyroidism with 87.88% sensitivity and around 81% specificity, and in testing the same model reached 80%/75%. In validation, the model predicted progression to ophthalmopathy with 55% to 71% sensitivity and 72.22% specificity, a median of approximately 6.7 months before onset. To identify distinguishing TCR V-J signatures, a discovery cohort of about 95 patients was used, comprising 43 with Graves' ophthalmopathy and under 60 with stable Graves' hyperthyroidism. An independent validation cohort of fewer than 20 hyperthyroidism patients and approximately 17 patients who later progressed to ophthalmopathy tested prospective prediction of ophthalmopathy. The roughly 99 discovery patients were divided at random into training and test sets in a 7:3 ratio. The study also compared thyroid tissue and blood T-cell repertoires from several Graves' hyperthyroidism patients. Once sampling was done, hyperthyroidism patients were given methimazole at a starting dose of 30 mg daily, whereas ophthalmopathy patients were given high-dose intravenous methylprednisolone. Libraries were constructed in a second round of multiplex PCR, after which size selection and purification were carried out. Sequencing of the libraries was done on an Illumina HiSeq2000 using paired-end 100 bp reads. Raw data were processed with SOAPnuke, discarding reads with adapters, uncalled bases, mean Phred below 15, or no exact constant-primer or identifier match. COPE v1.2.5 was used to merge high-quality paired reads, and clonotypes were defined as unique nucleotide sequences. Clonotypes were aligned to IMGT TRBV, TRBD and TRBJ reference segments using MiTCR v1.1. Analysis was restricted to V-J combinations with a frequency above 0.0001, which covered over 98% of repertoires. The TCS score was defined as the ratio of F50 (clonal expansion) to E x V (chaos), calculated using BLOSUM62-based TCRdist between CDR3 peptides within each V-J. Welch's t-statistics and random forest reduced some 510 V-J features to 13, which were used in a naive Bayes classifier (R e1071). Sample size was not statistically predetermined, and investigators were not blinded to group allocation. The paper describes TCR Vbeta CDR3 sequencing of around 130 peripheral blood samples, made up of 43 ophthalmopathy patients, roughly 80 hyperthyroidism patients and 17 progressor patients.

The chain is encoded by TRBV10-3 joined to TRBJ2-5; 7 central bases correspond to TRBD1. The input for sequencing was peripheral blood mononuclear cells (PBMCs), taken at new diagnosis, from a patient treated with antithyroid drugs. The receptor comes from a woman aged 35-65 years with Graves disease. Donor details come from another sample of the same person, matched by shared clones. The DNA sequence follows: TGTGCCATCAGTACAGGGGACCAAGAGACCCAGTACTTC. Translated, it gives CAISTGDQETQYF.